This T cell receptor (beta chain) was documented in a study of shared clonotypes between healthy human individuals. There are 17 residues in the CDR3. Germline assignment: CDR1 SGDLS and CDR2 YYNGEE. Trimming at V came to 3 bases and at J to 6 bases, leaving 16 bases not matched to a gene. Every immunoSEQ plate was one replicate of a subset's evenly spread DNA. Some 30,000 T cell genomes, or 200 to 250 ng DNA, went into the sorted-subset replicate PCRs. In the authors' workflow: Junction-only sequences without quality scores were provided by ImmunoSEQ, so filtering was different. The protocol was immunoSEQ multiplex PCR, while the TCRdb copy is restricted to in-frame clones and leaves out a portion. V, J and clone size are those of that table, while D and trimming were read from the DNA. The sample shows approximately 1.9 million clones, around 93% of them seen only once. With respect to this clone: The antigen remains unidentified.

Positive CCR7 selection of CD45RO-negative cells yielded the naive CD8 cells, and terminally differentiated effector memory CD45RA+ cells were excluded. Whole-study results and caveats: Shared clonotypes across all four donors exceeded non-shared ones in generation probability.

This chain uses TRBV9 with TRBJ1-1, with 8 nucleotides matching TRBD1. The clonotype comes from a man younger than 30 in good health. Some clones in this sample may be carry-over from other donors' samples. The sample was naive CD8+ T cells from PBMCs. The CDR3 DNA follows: TGTGCCAGCAGCGCCGAAGGGGGACAGGCGCTTAGCGCTGAAGCTTTCTTT. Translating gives CASSAEGGQALSAEAFF.